This T cell receptor (beta chain) was sequenced for a study of T cell responses to AZD1222 COVID-19 vaccine (dated by TCRdb to the early 2020s). Regarding the study in general: AZD1222 recipients with second doses at about 4 weeks or about 12 weeks were pooled, because spike-specific TCR depth and breadth did not differ between schedules. Enrollment into the trials was organized by age into subgroups of 18-55, 56-69 and 70-plus years, and those subgroups contained roughly 140, 27 and 60 TCR-sequenced participants, respectively. A total of around 240 trial participants underwent TCR sequencing, of whom around 200 received two doses of AZD1222 and about 26 received two doses of the MenACWY control vaccine. Here is what the overall study found, with its caveats: The whole spike protein was spanned by vaccine-associated CD4 TCRs, and dominant responses were seen in regions 160-218 and 743-854. Conclusions about previously exposed vaccinees are limited because only a handful of AZD1222 recipients were SARS-CoV-2 seropositive at baseline. Because no day 14 peak-response samples were available, repertoires were characterized only after the peak T cell response. Reportedly, almost half of the unique spike-specific TCRs recognized epitopes lying outside the regions that are mutated in the B.1.351 and B.1.1.7 variants. Most participants were white British and females outnumbered males, and the authors suggested that clonal diversity may have been underestimated. After two AZD1222 doses, both the breadth and the depth of spike-specific TCRs were significantly higher than at day 0 and than in MenACWY recipients. In the small 56-69-year group, the increase in depth fell short of significance, most likely because of low power.

Regarding this clone: This clone's antigen is unknown. No per-base quality is available; no much larger clone lies one base away.

The CDR3 measures 10 amino acids from cysteine to phenylalanine. Of the read, only the CDR3 DNA is kept; its 30 bases are in frame from base 1. The germline V gene specifies SQVTM as CDR1 and ANQGSEA as CDR2. The V and J ends are trimmed by 6 bases and 4 bases, leaving 6 bases between them. Read against the paper, the sample's time point label means: baseline before first vaccination. The vaccinee samples were drawn from two UK trials, COV001 and COV002, one of which was a single-blind randomized controlled phase 2/3 trial testing AZD1222 (ChAdOx1 nCoV-19) in healthy adults. For TCRbeta chain sequencing, PBMC samples from trial participants were taken at day 0 and at day 28 after the second dose. The CDR3 regions of human TCRbeta chains were analyzed by immunosequencing. In the source study's methods: TCRs in the repertoires were compared against a reference library of SARS-CoV-2-specific TCRs that had been generated with the MIRA antigen-specificity platform. Breadth meant the fraction of unique TCRs that were SARS-CoV-2-associated, whereas depth meant the fraction of total T cells that were SARS-CoV-2-associated. Using the MIRA data, every spike-specific TCR was mapped to the spike region that the TCR reacted to and assigned to either a CD4 or a CD8 class. Log10-transformed breadth and depth values were compared by one-way ANOVA with Sidak's multiple comparisons tests. TCRdb took this table from immuneACCESS and kept in-frame rearrangements with V and J called. Such tables lack part of the clones; where checked against another copy, unresolved V genes explain under half of the gap, and the rest is unexplained. That table supplies the V and J calls and clone size; D and trimming were determined from the DNA. In all, the sample holds about 100,000 clones, and about 85% of those were seen once. 3.5% to 4.5% of the sample belongs to the ten largest clones.

The rearranged chain carries TRBV29-1 and TRBJ1-2, with no confidently assigned D gene. This TCR was recovered from an adult in good health. The sequences come from peripheral blood, collected on day 0 of AZD1222 vaccination. The CDR3 corresponds to CSVRSYGYTF. DNA sequence: TGCAGCGTGAGGAGCTATGGCTACACCTTC.